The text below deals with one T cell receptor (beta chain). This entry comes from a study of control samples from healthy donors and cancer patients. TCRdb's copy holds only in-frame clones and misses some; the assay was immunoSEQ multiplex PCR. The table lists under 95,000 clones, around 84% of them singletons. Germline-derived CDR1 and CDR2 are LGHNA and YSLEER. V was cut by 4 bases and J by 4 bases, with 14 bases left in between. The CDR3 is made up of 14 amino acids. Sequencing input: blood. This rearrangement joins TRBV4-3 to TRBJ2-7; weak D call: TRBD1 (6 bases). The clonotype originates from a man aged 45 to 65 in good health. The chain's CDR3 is CASSPRTEVYEQYF. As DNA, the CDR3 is TGCGCCAGCAGCCCCCGGACAGAAGTGTACGAGCAGTACTTC.